This T cell receptor beta chain was obtained from a study of T cell repertoires in cytomegalovirus infection. The V and J ends lost 2 bases and 3 bases respectively, with 9 bases between them. Germline CDR1 SGHRS, CDR2 YFSETQ. The CDR3 covers 13 residues. TCRdb re-called the reads with MiXCR, one entry per CDR3 protein. Of under 850,000 distinct CDR3 sequences listed, 35% are singletons. This clonotype was seen only a few times. This TCR was recovered from a human donor in good health (CMV status not recorded). Some clones in this sample may be carry-over from other donors' samples. Sequenced input: PBMCs. The chain is built from TRBV5-1 and TRBJ2-7; maybe TRBD1 (5 bases). CDR3 DNA sequence: TGCGCCAGCAGCTTTAGTCAGGGCTACGAGCAGTACTTC. Translating gives CASSFSQGYEQYF.